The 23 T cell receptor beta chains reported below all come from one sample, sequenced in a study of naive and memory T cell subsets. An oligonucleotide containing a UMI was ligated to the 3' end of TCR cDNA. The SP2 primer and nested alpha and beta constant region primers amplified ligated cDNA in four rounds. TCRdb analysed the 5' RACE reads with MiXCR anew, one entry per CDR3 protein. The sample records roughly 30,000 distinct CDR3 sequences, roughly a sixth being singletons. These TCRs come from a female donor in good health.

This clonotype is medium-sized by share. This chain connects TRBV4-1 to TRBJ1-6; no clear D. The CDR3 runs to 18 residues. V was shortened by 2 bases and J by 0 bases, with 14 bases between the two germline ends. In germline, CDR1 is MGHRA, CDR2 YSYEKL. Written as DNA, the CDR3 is TGCGCCAGCAGCCAACAACTGACGGGGAGCTCCTATAATTCACCCCTCCACTTT. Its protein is CASSQQLTGSSYNSPLHF.

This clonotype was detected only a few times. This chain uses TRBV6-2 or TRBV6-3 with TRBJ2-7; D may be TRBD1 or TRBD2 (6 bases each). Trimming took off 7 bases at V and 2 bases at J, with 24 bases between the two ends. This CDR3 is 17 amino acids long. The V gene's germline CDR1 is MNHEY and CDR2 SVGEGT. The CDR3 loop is CASIDGGFDEPPYEQYF. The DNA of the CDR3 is TGTGCCAGCATTGACGGGGGCTTTGACGAGCCTCCCTACGAGCAGTACTTC.

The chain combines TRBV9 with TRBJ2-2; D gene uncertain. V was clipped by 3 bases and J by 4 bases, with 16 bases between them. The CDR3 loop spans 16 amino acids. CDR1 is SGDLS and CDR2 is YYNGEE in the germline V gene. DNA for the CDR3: TGTGCCAGCAGCGCCTCAGGAAATCTAGGCACCGGGGAGCTGTTTTTT. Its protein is CASSASGNLGTGELFF.

CDR3 in amino acids: CASSRAAGPAHGYTF. The CDR3 DNA reads TGTGCCAGCAGCCGCGCTGCAGGGCCAGCCCATGGCTACACCTTC. This chain uses TRBV7-9 with TRBJ1-2, with D possibly matching TRBD1 (5 bases). The CDR3 extends over 15 amino acids. The V and J ends lost 5 bases and 6 bases respectively, with 19 bases between them. Looked up from germline, CDR1 is SEHNR and CDR2 is FQNEAQ (reference sequence). Looking up the rest from reference TRBV7-9 and TRBJ1-2 gives the full variable domain: DTGVSQNPRHKITKRGQNVTFRCDPISEHNRLYWYRQTLGQGPEFLTYFQNEAQLEKSRLLSDRFSAERPKGSFSTLEIQRTEQGDSAMYLCASSRAAGPAHGYTFGSGTRLTVV.

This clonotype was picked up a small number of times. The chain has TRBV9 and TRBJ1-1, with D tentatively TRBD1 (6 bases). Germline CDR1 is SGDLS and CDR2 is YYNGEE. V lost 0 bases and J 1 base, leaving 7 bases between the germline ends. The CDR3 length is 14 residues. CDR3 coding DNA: TGTGCCAGCAGCGTAGACAGGGCGAACACTGAAGCTTTCTTT. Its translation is CASSVDRANTEAFF.

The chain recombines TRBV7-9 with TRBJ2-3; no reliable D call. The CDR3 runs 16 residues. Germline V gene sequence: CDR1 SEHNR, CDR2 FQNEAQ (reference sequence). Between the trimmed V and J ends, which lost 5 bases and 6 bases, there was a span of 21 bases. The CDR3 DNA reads TGTGCCAGCAGCCCTAGTGGGCAGACGGTCCCCGATACGCAGTATTTT. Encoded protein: CASSPSGQTVPDTQYF.

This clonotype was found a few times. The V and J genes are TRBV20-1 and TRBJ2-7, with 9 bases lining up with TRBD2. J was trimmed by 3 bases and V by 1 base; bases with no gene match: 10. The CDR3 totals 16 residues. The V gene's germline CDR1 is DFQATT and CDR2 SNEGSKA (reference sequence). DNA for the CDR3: TGCAGTGCTAGAGGAGCGATAGCGGGGGAGAACTACGAGCAGTACTTC. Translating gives CSARGAIAGENYEQYF.

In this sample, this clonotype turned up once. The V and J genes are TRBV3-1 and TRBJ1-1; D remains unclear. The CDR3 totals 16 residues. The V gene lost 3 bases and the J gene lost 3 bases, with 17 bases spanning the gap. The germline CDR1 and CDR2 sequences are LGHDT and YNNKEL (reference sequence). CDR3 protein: CASSQYLTRPDTEAFF. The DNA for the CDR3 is TGTGCCAGCAGCCAGTACCTGACCCGGCCGGACACTGAAGCTTTCTTT.

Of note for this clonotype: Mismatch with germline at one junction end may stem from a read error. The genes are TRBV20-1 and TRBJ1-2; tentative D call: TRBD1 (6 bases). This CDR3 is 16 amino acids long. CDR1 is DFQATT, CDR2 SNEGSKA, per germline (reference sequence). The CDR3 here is CSARDATDSANYGDTF. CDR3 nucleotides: TGCAGTGCTAGAGATGCGACGGACAGTGCTAACTATGGCGACACCTTC.

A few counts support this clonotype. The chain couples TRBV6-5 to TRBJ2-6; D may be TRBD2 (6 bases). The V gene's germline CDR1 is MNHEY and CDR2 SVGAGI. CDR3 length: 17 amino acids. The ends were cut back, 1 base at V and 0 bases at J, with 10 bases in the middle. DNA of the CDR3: TGTGCCAGCAGTTACTTTCAGGGACTCTCTGGGGCCAACGTCCTGACTTTC. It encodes CASSYFQGLSGANVLTF.

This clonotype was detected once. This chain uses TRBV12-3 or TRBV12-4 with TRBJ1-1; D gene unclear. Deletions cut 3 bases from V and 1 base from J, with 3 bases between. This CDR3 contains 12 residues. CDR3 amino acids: CASSFKNTEAFF. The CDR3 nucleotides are TGTGCCAGCAGTTTTAAGAACACTGAAGCTTTCTTT.

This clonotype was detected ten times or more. The CDR3 reads CASSPPRASGGGSSYNEQFF. In DNA, the CDR3 is TGTGCCAGCTCACCACCGCGAGCTAGCGGGGGTGGAAGCTCCTACAATGAGCAGTTCTTC. The rearrangement joins TRBV18 to TRBJ2-1; 10 bases are a match to TRBD2. The CDR3 consists of 20 residues. Germline V gene sequence: CDR1 KGHSH, CDR2 LQKENI. V gave up 0 bases and J gave up 0 bases; unmatched junction bases: 11.

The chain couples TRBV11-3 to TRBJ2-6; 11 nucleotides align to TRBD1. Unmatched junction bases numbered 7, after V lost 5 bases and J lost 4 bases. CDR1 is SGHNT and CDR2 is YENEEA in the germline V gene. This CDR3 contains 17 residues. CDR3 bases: TGTGCCAGCAGCCAAGGACAGGGGGCGTACGGGGCCAACGTCCTGACTTTC. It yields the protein CASSQGQGAYGANVLTF.

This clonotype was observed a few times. DNA of the CDR3: TGTGCCAGCTCACCTACATCCCAGGATAATGAAAAACTGTTTTTT. Encoded protein: CASSPTSQDNEKLFF. The V gene is TRBV18, the J gene TRBJ1-4; unclear D gene. V dropped 3 bases and J dropped 4 bases, with 12 bases sitting between them. Looked up from germline, CDR1 is KGHSH and CDR2 is LQKENI. This CDR3 is 15 amino acids long.

The CDR3 region has the DNA TGTGCCAGCAGTAATCCATCTGAAGCTTTCTTT. Protein: CASSNPSEAFF. The rearrangement joins TRBV6-5 to TRBJ1-1; D is uncertain. Between the trimmed V and J ends, which lost 5 bases and 6 bases, there was a span of 7 bases. This CDR3 is built from 11 residues. Germline CDR1 is MNHEY and CDR2 is SVGAGI.

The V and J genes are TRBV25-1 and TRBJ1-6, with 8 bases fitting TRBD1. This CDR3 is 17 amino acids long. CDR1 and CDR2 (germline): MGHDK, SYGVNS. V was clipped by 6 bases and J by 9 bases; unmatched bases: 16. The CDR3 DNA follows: TGTGCCAGCAGGGAAAGAATCCGGGACAGGTCCCTTTCACCCCTCCACTTT. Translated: CASRERIRDRSLSPLHF.

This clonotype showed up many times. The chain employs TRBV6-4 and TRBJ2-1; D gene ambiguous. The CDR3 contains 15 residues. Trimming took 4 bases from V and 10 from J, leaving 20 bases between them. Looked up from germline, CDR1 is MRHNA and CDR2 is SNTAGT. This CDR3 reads CASSGWVVLLSEQFF. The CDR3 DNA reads TGTGCCAGCAGTGGTTGGGTGGTATTACTTTCCGAGCAGTTCTTC.

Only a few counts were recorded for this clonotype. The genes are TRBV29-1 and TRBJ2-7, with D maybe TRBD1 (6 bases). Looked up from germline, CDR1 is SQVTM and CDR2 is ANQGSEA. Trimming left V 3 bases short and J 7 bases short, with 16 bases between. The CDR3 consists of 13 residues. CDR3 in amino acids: CSVEVSRGREQYF. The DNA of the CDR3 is TGCAGCGTTGAGGTTAGCAGGGGTCGAGAGCAGTACTTC.

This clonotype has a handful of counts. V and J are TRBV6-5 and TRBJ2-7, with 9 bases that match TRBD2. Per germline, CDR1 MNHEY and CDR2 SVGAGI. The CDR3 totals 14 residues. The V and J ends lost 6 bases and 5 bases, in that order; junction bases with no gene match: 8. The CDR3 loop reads CASRGLAGLHEQYF. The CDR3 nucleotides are TGTGCCAGCAGAGGTCTAGCGGGGTTGCACGAGCAGTACTTC.

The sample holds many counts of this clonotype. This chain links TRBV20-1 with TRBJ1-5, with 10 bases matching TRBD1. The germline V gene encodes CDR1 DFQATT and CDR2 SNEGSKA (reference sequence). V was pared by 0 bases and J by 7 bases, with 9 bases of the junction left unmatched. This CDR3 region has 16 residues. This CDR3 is CSAREGLGTGDQPQHF. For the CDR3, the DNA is TGCAGTGCTAGAGAAGGGCTGGGGACAGGGGACCAGCCCCAGCATTTT.

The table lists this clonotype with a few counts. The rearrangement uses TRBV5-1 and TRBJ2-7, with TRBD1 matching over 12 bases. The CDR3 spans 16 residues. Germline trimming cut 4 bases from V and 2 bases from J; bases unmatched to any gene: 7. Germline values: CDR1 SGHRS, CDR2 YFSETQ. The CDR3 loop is CASSHLGQGATYEQYF. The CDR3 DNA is TGCGCCAGCAGCCACTTGGGACAGGGGGCGACCTACGAGCAGTACTTC.

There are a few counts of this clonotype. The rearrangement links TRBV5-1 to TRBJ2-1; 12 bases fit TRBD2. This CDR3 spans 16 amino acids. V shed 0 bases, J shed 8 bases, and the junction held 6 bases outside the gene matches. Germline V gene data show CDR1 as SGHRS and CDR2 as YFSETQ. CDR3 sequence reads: CASSLAPSGGAYEQFF. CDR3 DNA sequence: TGCGCCAGCAGCTTGGCGCCTAGCGGGGGGGCATATGAGCAGTTCTTC.

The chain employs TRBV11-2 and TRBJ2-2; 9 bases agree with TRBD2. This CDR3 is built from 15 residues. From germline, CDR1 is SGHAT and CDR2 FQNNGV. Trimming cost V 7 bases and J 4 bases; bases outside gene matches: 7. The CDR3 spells CASIETSGTTGELFF. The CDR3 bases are TGTGCCAGCATAGAGACTAGCGGAACCACCGGGGAGCTGTTTTTT.